The clone carrying this T cell receptor beta chain has only a few counts. This sample was included in a study of blood T cells in healthy people across ages. CDR1 is SGHAT and CDR2 is FQNNGV in the germline V gene. The CDR3 has 15 amino acids. The V end was cut by 3 bases, the J end by 1 base, with 11 bases between. PCR was performed a second time for about 7 to 12 cycles using a sample-barcoded 5' primer and a J-beta primer mix. Using its own MiXCR run on the 5' RACE reads, TCRdb lists one record per CDR3 protein. The table shows about 840,000 distinct CDR3 sequences, with 25% to 30% occurring only once. The sample also formed part of further work on T cells of mothers and their children. That study adds: Clones that were microchimeric and persistent were not detected among T cells.

The chain combines TRBV11-2 with TRBJ2-3; TRBD2 might be the D (6 bases). The sample was blood. The clonotype was recovered from a woman aged 40 to 50 in good health. In DNA, the CDR3 is TGTGCCAGCAGCTTCCGCTCTAGCGGCACAGATACGCAGTATTTT. It specifies CASSFRSSGTDTQYF.